This entry concerns a single TCR beta chain. Its cognate antigen is unknown. These data are taken from a study of shared clonotypes between healthy human individuals. General study findings and limits: Approximately 5% was the fraction of naive CD4 clonotypes found shared across several donors. Clonotypes not shared had lower generation probabilities than those common to all four donors.

Naivety among CD8 cells was defined by CD45RO negativity and positive CCR7 selection, thereby excluding terminally differentiated effector memory CD45RA+ cells. All the donors were Caucasian adults who lived in Nashville, Tennessee. Investigators spread the genomic DNA of each subset evenly over several immunoSEQ plates. Assay used: immunoSEQ multiplex PCR; TCRdb lists only in-frame clones, some missing. The data hold millions of clones, with about 93% observed a single time. V was cut by 7 bases and J by 8 bases, with 8 bases left in between. Germline CDR1 and CDR2: MDHEN and SYDVKM. The CDR3 sequence is 10 residues long.

Sequencing was carried out using naive CD8+ T cells from PBMCs. This chain connects TRBV28 to TRBJ1-2; D is ambiguous. The sequence was collected from a man between 18 and 35 years old in good health. Some clones in this sample may be carry-over from other donors' samples. DNA of the CDR3: TGTGCCAGCAAAGATAACGGCTACACCTTC. This gives the protein CASKDNGYTF.